This is a list of T cell receptor beta chains from one sample in a study of T cells in Graves' hyperthyroidism and ophthalmopathy. MiXCR was run by TCRdb on the multiplex PCR reads, yielding one entry per CDR3 protein. The sample has about 350,000 distinct CDR3 sequences; around 14% are singletons. The specimen was blood. The receptor source for this set is a woman aged 30 to 39 with Graves' hyperthyroidism. Each CDR3 is given with its conserved first and last residue. The order of the fields is CDR3 length, clone size, J gene, V gene, D gene, CDR3 DNA, CDR3 protein. A D gene is named only where the DNA matches it firmly. Rows may omit the clone size; those that give it use once, few, many or a size class.

length: 15; size: NA; J: TRBJ1-1; V: TRBV3-1; D: NA; DNA: TGTGCCAGCAGCCAAGATAGCCCCCTAACAGGTGAAGCTTTCTTT; CDR3: CASSQDSPLTGEAFF
length: 15; size: many; J: TRBJ1-1; V: TRBV12-3/TRBV12-4; D: NA; DNA: TGTGCCAGCAGTTTTTTGCATGGAGCCGCCACTGAAGCTTTCTTT; CDR3: CASSFLHGAATEAFF
length: 14; size: few; J: TRBJ1-2; V: TRBV7-9; D: TRBD1; DNA: TGTGCCAGCGGTCGTCCGACAGGGGCACCTGGCTACACCTTC; CDR3: CASGRPTGAPGYTF
length: 13; size: many; J: TRBJ2-7; V: TRBV30; D: NA; DNA: TGTGCCTGGAGGGCCTCGTCCTCCTACGAGCAGTACTTC; CDR3: CAWRASSSYEQYF
length: 17; size: few; J: TRBJ2-5; V: TRBV7-9; D: TRBD2; DNA: TGTGCCACCAACTGGGGGGCGGGAGGAGGGGTACAAGAGACCCAGTACTTC; CDR3: CATNWGAGGGVQETQYF
length: 16; size: few; J: TRBJ2-1; V: TRBV13; D: NA; DNA: TGTGCCAGCAGCTTAGAGGGGGATGGGGATGCCCAAGAGCAGTTCTTC; CDR3: CASSLEGDGDAQEQFF
length: 15; size: many; J: TRBJ2-3; V: TRBV27; D: NA; DNA: TGTGCCAGCGCCCCTGCGCAGGGTGGGGCAGATACGCAGTATTTT; CDR3: CASAPAQGGADTQYF
length: 13; size: few; J: TRBJ2-1; V: TRBV29-1; D: NA; DNA: TGCAGCGTTGAGAGGGGGGGCGCGAATGAGCAGTTCTTC; CDR3: CSVERGGANEQFF
length: 14; size: many; J: TRBJ2-1; V: TRBV10-3; D: NA; DNA: TGTGCCATCAGTGAGTCCGGGCGCTACAATGAGCAGTTCTTC; CDR3: CAISESGRYNEQFF
length: 15; size: many; J: TRBJ1-4; V: TRBV28; D: NA; DNA: TGTGCCAGCAGAAGTTTAGACAGTTCGTCCGAAAAACTGTTTTTT; CDR3: CASRSLDSSSEKLFF
length: 14; size: many; J: TRBJ2-5; V: TRBV6-2/TRBV6-3; D: NA; DNA: TGTGCCAGCAGTTACGGTGGCAGACGGGAGACCCAGTACTTC; CDR3: CASSYGGRRETQYF
length: 14; size: few; J: TRBJ2-5; V: TRBV6-5; D: NA; DNA: TGTGCCAGCAGTTACTCACTGATTCAAGAGACCCAGTACTTC; CDR3: CASSYSLIQETQYF
length: 14; size: NA; J: TRBJ2-5; V: TRBV7-8; D: NA; DNA: TGTGCCAGCAGCTTGAGGGCGGAGGGAGAGACCCAGTACTTC; CDR3: CASSLRAEGETQYF
length: 14; size: NA; J: TRBJ2-2; V: TRBV27; D: NA; DNA: TGTGCCAGCAGTTTTTCGTTATTCACCGGGGAGCTGTTTTTT; CDR3: CASSFSLFTGELFF
length: 14; size: many; J: TRBJ2-2; V: TRBV20-1; D: NA; DNA: TGCAGTGTCCCGCTAACAGGGCGCACCGGGGAGCTGTTTTTT; CDR3: CSVPLTGRTGELFF
length: 16; size: few; J: TRBJ2-1; V: TRBV19; D: TRBD2; DNA: TGTGCCAGTAGTCTCCTATCTAGCGGGAGGGCGAATGAGCAGTTCTTC; CDR3: CASSLLSSGRANEQFF
length: 15; size: many; J: TRBJ2-2; V: TRBV6-1; D: NA; DNA: TGTGCCAGCAGTGAAGCGCCAGGTTTCACCGGGGAGCTGTTTTTT; CDR3: CASSEAPGFTGELFF
length: 14; size: few; J: TRBJ2-7; V: TRBV9; D: NA; DNA: TGTGCCAGCAGCGTCGGAGACCTTGAGTACGAGCAGTACTTC; CDR3: CASSVGDLEYEQYF
length: 15; size: many; J: TRBJ2-1; V: TRBV25-1; D: NA; DNA: TGTGCCAGCAGTGAAAGGGACTCCCTCTACAATGAGCAGTTCTTC; CDR3: CASSERDSLYNEQFF
length: 15; size: few; J: TRBJ2-1; V: TRBV6-2/TRBV6-3; D: TRBD2; DNA: TGTGCCAGCGGGGACGGGACTAGCGTTTACAATGAGCAGTTCTTC; CDR3: CASGDGTSVYNEQFF
length: 18; size: NA; J: TRBJ2-2; V: TRBV4-1; D: NA; DNA: TGCGCCAGCAGTCTCAAAGTCGAGGGCAGCGCGAACACCGGGGAGCTGTTTTTT; CDR3: CASSLKVEGSANTGELFF
length: 11; size: NA; J: TRBJ2-3; V: TRBV10-3; D: NA; DNA: TGTGCCATCAAGGAATTAGATACGCAGTATTTT; CDR3: CAIKELDTQYF
length: 12; size: few; J: TRBJ2-1; V: TRBV6-2/TRBV6-3; D: NA; DNA: TGTGCCAGCAGGGACGGATACAATGAGCAGTTCTTC; CDR3: CASRDGYNEQFF
length: 11; size: many; J: TRBJ1-1; V: TRBV11-2; D: NA; DNA: TGTGCCAGCAGCTTAGGGGGTGGTGCTTTCTTT; CDR3: CASSLGGGAFF
length: 16; size: few; J: TRBJ2-1; V: TRBV3-1; D: NA; DNA: TGTGCCAGCAGCCAAGTAGGGGGGAGAGCCTACAATGAGCAGTTCTTC; CDR3: CASSQVGGRAYNEQFF
length: 16; size: many; J: TRBJ2-1; V: TRBV28; D: TRBD2; DNA: TGTGCCAGCAGTTTGGTACTCGCGGGAGGCCGTAATGAGCAGTTCTTC; CDR3: CASSLVLAGGRNEQFF
length: 14; size: NA; J: TRBJ1-6; V: TRBV6-1; D: NA; DNA: TGTGCCAGCAGTGCTGTGACAGATAATTCACCCCTCCACTTT; CDR3: CASSAVTDNSPLHF
length: 11; size: NA; J: TRBJ2-7; V: TRBV30; D: NA; DNA: TGTGCCTGGAGTGCTTCCTACGAGCAGTACTTC; CDR3: CAWSASYEQYF
length: 16; size: many; J: TRBJ2-3; V: TRBV7-3; D: TRBD1; DNA: TGTGCCAGCAGCTCCAGACCACAGGGGTGGGCAGATACGCAGTATTTT; CDR3: CASSSRPQGWADTQYF
length: 15; size: few; J: TRBJ2-7; V: TRBV6-5; D: TRBD1; DNA: TGTGCCAGCAGTTACGCCGGGACAGGGGTGGGCGAGCAGTACTTC; CDR3: CASSYAGTGVGEQYF
length: 13; size: many; J: TRBJ1-1; V: TRBV30; D: NA; DNA: TGTGCCTGGAGTGCCCGGTGGGACACTGAAGCTTTCTTT; CDR3: CAWSARWDTEAFF
length: 15; size: many; J: TRBJ2-1; V: TRBV20-1; D: TRBD2; DNA: TGCAGTGCTCCCCCCTTAGCGGGAGGATACAATGAGCAGTTCTTC; CDR3: CSAPPLAGGYNEQFF
length: 13; size: many; J: TRBJ2-5; V: TRBV2; D: TRBD2; DNA: TGTGCCAGCGTCCTAAGCGCGGGGGGGACCCAGTACTTC; CDR3: CASVLSAGGTQYF
length: 16; size: many; J: TRBJ2-1; V: TRBV6-2/TRBV6-3; D: TRBD2; DNA: TGTGCCAGCAGTTCCGATGGCGGGAGGGCCACGAATGAGCAGTTCTTC; CDR3: CASSSDGGRATNEQFF
length: 13; size: NA; J: TRBJ2-5; V: TRBV30; D: TRBD2; DNA: TGTGCCTGGAGCCTAGCGGGAGGAGAGACCCAGTACTTC; CDR3: CAWSLAGGETQYF
length: 12; size: NA; J: TRBJ1-5; V: TRBV20-1; D: NA; DNA: TGCAGTGCTAGAGCCGTGGGTCAGCCCCAGCATTTT; CDR3: CSARAVGQPQHF
length: 15; size: NA; J: TRBJ2-7; V: TRBV20-1; D: NA; DNA: TGCAGTGCTAGTCAAGGGGGTTTCGCGGCCTACGAGCAGTACTTC; CDR3: CSASQGGFAAYEQYF
length: 15; size: NA; J: TRBJ2-5; V: TRBV28; D: NA; DNA: TGTGCCAGCAGTTTAACGATCGGGAAAACAGAGACCCAGTACTTC; CDR3: CASSLTIGKTETQYF
length: 15; size: NA; J: TRBJ2-5; V: TRBV10-2; D: NA; DNA: TGCGCCAGCAGTGAGTCGCTCAGGTACCAAGAGACCCAGTACTTC; CDR3: CASSESLRYQETQYF
length: 16; size: NA; J: TRBJ2-3; V: TRBV27; D: TRBD2; DNA: TGTGCCAGCAGTTTACGGGGGGGGGGTGGCACAGATACGCAGTATTTT; CDR3: CASSLRGGGGTDTQYF
length: 14; size: many; J: TRBJ2-7; V: TRBV11-2; D: NA; DNA: TGTGCCAGCAGCCCACGGACAGTTTTTAACGAGCAGTACTTC; CDR3: CASSPRTVFNEQYF
length: 16; size: NA; J: TRBJ2-1; V: TRBV20-1; D: NA; DNA: TGCAGTGCTAGAGATTCTCGCCCTAGGATCCACAATGAGCAGTTCTTC; CDR3: CSARDSRPRIHNEQFF
length: 14; size: NA; J: TRBJ1-5; V: TRBV28; D: NA; DNA: TGTGCCAGCAGTTTGTGGGACACAGGTCAGCCCCAGCATTTT; CDR3: CASSLWDTGQPQHF
length: 20; size: few; J: TRBJ1-1; V: TRBV4-1; D: TRBD1; DNA: TGCGCCAGCAGCCAGGATGGGCGTAGACAGGGGTTTTTGGGGAACACTGAAGCTTTCTTT; CDR3: CASSQDGRRQGFLGNTEAFF
length: 15; size: NA; J: TRBJ2-3; V: TRBV6-1; D: NA; DNA: TGTGCCAGCAGTTCGCCGGGACAATATACAAATACGCAGTATTTT; CDR3: CASSSPGQYTNTQYF
length: 16; size: NA; J: TRBJ2-1; V: TRBV13; D: TRBD2; DNA: TGTGCCAGCAGCTTCACTGGACTAGCGGGAGTAGGTGAGCAGTTCTTC; CDR3: CASSFTGLAGVGEQFF
length: 15; size: many; J: TRBJ1-3; V: TRBV20-1; D: NA; DNA: TGCAGTGCTAGCTGGGAGACTCTCTCTGGAAACACCATATATTTT; CDR3: CSASWETLSGNTIYF
length: 14; size: few; J: TRBJ2-7; V: TRBV6-2/TRBV6-3; D: TRBD2; DNA: TGTGCCAGCAGTTCCCCGGACGGGAGGGCCGAGCAGTACTTC; CDR3: CASSSPDGRAEQYF
length: 15; size: NA; J: TRBJ2-3; V: TRBV7-2; D: NA; DNA: TGTGCCAGCAGCTGGGGGGACGGGAGAACGGATACGCAGTATTTT; CDR3: CASSWGDGRTDTQYF
length: 13; size: NA; J: TRBJ2-7; V: TRBV5-1; D: NA; DNA: TGCGCCAGCAACTTGGACGGACCCTACGAGCAGTACTTC; CDR3: CASNLDGPYEQYF
length: 13; size: many; J: TRBJ1-5; V: TRBV15; D: NA; DNA: TGTGCCACCAGCAGAGTTTTGGGGGAGCCCCAGCATTTT; CDR3: CATSRVLGEPQHF
length: 14; size: NA; J: TRBJ1-6; V: TRBV9; D: NA; DNA: TGTGCCAGCAGCGTAGGAAAAGCCAATTCACCCCTCCACTTT; CDR3: CASSVGKANSPLHF
length: 14; size: few; J: TRBJ1-2; V: TRBV2; D: NA; DNA: TGTGCCAGCAACCCCCCAGGGTGGGTTGATGGCTACACCTTC; CDR3: CASNPPGWVDGYTF
length: 15; size: many; J: TRBJ1-5; V: TRBV2; D: NA; DNA: TGTGCCAGCAGTGAAGGCACGATCGACAATCAGCCCCAGCATTTT; CDR3: CASSEGTIDNQPQHF